This passage covers 3 T cell receptor beta chains from one sample sequenced in a study of shared clonotypes between healthy human individuals. Sequenced by immunoSEQ multiplex PCR; TCRdb stores in-frame clones only, minus some. This repertoire shows roughly 1,600,000 clones, approximately 98.5% found once; its top ten account for roughly 0.35%. The sample was naive CD4+ T cells sorted from blood. Subset specified: CD45RA+ positively selected. These TCRs come from a young man in good health.

This rearrangement joins TRBV21-1 to TRBJ1-5; the D call of TRBD1 is as the table states it, not checked on the DNA. TRBV21-1 is a pseudogene segment. CDR3 length: 14 amino acids. CDR3 in DNA: TGTGCCAGCAGCAACCAGGGGGGCAATCAGCCCCAGCATTTT. Translated: CASSNQGGNQPQHF.

V gene TRBV11-2 combines with J gene TRBJ2-5; 7 bases are shared with TRBD1. The V gene end was trimmed by 7 bases and the J gene end by 5 bases; junction bases not matched to a gene: 13. Germline-derived CDR1 and CDR2 are SGHAT and FQNNGV. The CDR3 sequence is 15 residues long. The CDR3 spells CASTQGMSNGETQYF. The CDR3 region has the DNA TGTGCCAGCACACAGGGGATGTCCAACGGTGAGACCCAGTACTTC.

The CDR3 region is CASRDRGVYTEAFF. CDR3 nucleotide sequence: TGTGCCAGTAGGGACAGGGGGGTATACACTGAAGCTTTCTTT. The rearrangement uses TRBV19 and TRBJ1-1; 10 positions agree with TRBD1. V lost 6 bases, J lost 3 bases, and 4 bases stayed unmatched. CDR1 and CDR2 (germline): LNHDA, SQIVND (reference sequence). This CDR3 contains 14 residues.